The 10 T cell receptor beta chains in this list originate from one sample, sequenced in a study of OX40 agonist ivuxolimab in advanced cancers. Library preparation used the immunoSEQ multiplex PCR assay. Held by TCRdb, this immuneACCESS table contains in-frame sequences only and omits some clones. Under half of the omission traces to an unresolved V gene where checked; the cause of the rest is unknown. The sample includes more than 50,000 clones, with approximately 83% observed a single time. Jointly, the top ten make up over 1.1% of the sample. The sample here was CD4+ or CD8+ T cells sorted from blood, taken in a trial of the OX40 agonist ivuxolimab. All receptors derive from an adult with an advanced solid tumor such as melanoma, head and neck, liver or kidney cancer.

The chain recombines TRBV7-6 with TRBJ2-1; TRBD1 agrees at 9 bases. Per the germline V gene, CDR1 is SGHVS and CDR2 is FNYEAQ. The CDR3 sequence is 15 residues long. The V segment lost 4 bases and the J segment 4 bases; nucleotides outside the gene matches: 5. CDR3 protein: CASSYGTGPYNEQFF. CDR3 nucleotide sequence: TGTGCCAGCAGCTATGGGACAGGGCCTTACAATGAGCAGTTCTTC.

The CDR3 bases are TGTGCCAGCAGCCCTAATGCTGCGGGGGGTTATGGCTACACCTTC. Its protein is CASSPNAAGGYGYTF. This chain joins TRBV7-2 and TRBJ1-2, with a tentative D call TRBD1 (5 bases). This CDR3 spans 15 amino acids. Deletions cut 5 bases from V and 5 bases from J, with 18 bases between. Germline assignment: CDR1 SGHTA and CDR2 FQGNSA.

Worth noting for this clone: A single base is all that separates this from a far larger clone, so a read error is likely. The V and J genes are TRBV5-1 and TRBJ1-2; the match to TRBD1 covers 8 bases. The CDR3 has 15 residues. After removal of 4 bases from V and 4 bases from J, the junction contained 9 bases not matched to a gene. Germline CDR1 is SGHRS and CDR2 is YFSETQ. The CDR3 coding sequence is TGCGCCAGCAGCCCGGAAGGGACAGGCATCTATGGCTACACCTTC. This sequence encodes CASSPEGTGIYGYTF.

As DNA, the CDR3 is TGTGCCAGCAGTTACCAACCCTCGACTAACTATGGCTACACCTTC. Encoded protein: CASSYQPSTNYGYTF. The chain combines TRBV6-5 with TRBJ1-2; unclear D gene. Looked up from germline, CDR1 is MNHEY and CDR2 is SVGAGI. The ends were cut back, 2 bases at V and 0 bases at J, with 10 bases in the middle. The CDR3 totals 15 residues.

This chain joins TRBV19 and TRBJ2-4; 7 bases map to TRBD1. The trim removed 4 bases at V and 6 bases at J, leaving 6 bases unmatched. Per the germline V gene, CDR1 is LNHDA and CDR2 is SQIVND (reference sequence). The CDR3 runs 14 residues. The CDR3: CASSTRGLLNIQYF. The CDR3 nucleotides read TGTGCCAGTAGTACTAGGGGGCTTCTAAACATTCAGTACTTC.

The chain links TRBV27 to TRBJ1-2, with 9 positions matching TRBD1. The ends lost 6 bases at V and 3 bases at J; junction bases unmatched: 2. Germline V gives CDR1 MNHEY, CDR2 SMNVEV (reference sequence). The CDR3 runs 13 residues. The DNA for the CDR3 is TGTGCCAGCAGGCGACAGGGGGACTATGGCTACACCTTC. It encodes CASRRQGDYGYTF.

The chain couples TRBV14 to TRBJ2-7, with D maybe TRBD1 (6 bases). Between the trimmed V and J ends, which lost 3 bases and 2 bases, there was a span of 20 bases. Germline assignment: CDR1 SGHDN and CDR2 FVKESK. CDR3 length equals 17 residues. The CDR3 is CASSHQSQGTLAYEQYF. The CDR3 DNA reads as TGTGCCAGCAGCCATCAAAGTCAGGGGACCCTCGCCTACGAGCAGTACTTC.

This clone was recorded a few times. This chain connects TRBV11-3 to TRBJ2-5; 12 bases line up with TRBD1. The CDR3 is 15 amino acids. The trim removed 5 bases at V and 6 bases at J, leaving 7 bases unmatched. CDR1 is SGHNT and CDR2 is YENEEA in the germline V gene. This chain's CDR3 is CASSAGTGGAKTQYF. The CDR3 DNA is TGTGCCAGCAGCGCCGGGACAGGGGGCGCGAAGACCCAGTACTTC.

This chain joins TRBV18 and TRBJ1-6, with D unresolved. CDR3 size: 15 residues. Between the trimmed V and J ends, which lost 3 bases and 10 bases, there was a span of 16 bases. The germline V gene has CDR1 KGHSH and CDR2 LQKENI. The CDR3 DNA reads as TGTGCCAGCTCACCCAGGCCCCTGGAGGGATCACCCCTCCACTTT. This gives the protein CASSPRPLEGSPLHF. Together with reference TRBV18 and TRBJ1-6, the CDR3 gives the full variable domain: NAGVMQNPRHLVRRRGQEARLRCSPMKGHSHVYWYRQLPEEGLKFMVYLQKENIIDESGMPKERFSAEFPKEGPSILRIQQVVRGDSAAYFCASSPRPLEGSPLHFGNGTRLTVT.

The gene calls are TRBV6-1 and TRBJ2-1; D uncertain. V was pared by 1 base and J by 0 bases, with 7 bases between. CDR1 is MNHNS, CDR2 SASEGT, per germline. The CDR3 runs to 15 residues. The CDR3: CASSEGLVSYNEQFF. In DNA form, the CDR3 reads TGTGCCAGCAGTGAAGGGCTAGTCTCCTACAATGAGCAGTTCTTC.